This T cell receptor beta chain was observed in a study of blood T cell repertoires in COVID-19. Study background: Acute-phase and convalescent COVID-19 samples originated in the United States, Italy and Spain. The analysed material was cDNA or gDNA that came from T cells, B-cell-depleted T cells, or PBMCs.

Per germline, CDR1 SGHKS and CDR2 YYEKEE (reference sequence). The trim removed 2 bases at V and 3 bases at J, leaving 3 bases unmatched. The CDR3 consists of 14 residues. Original methodology: Amplification from reference gene primers served as the basis for estimated nucleated cell counts. The table came from immunoSEQ multiplex PCR; TCRdb's copy has only in-frame clones and leaves some out. V and J calls and clone size come straight from that table; D and trimming were deduced from the DNA. The sample consists of over 80,000 clones, about 88% of them appearing once. The receptor comes from a woman at least 80 years old with acute or convalescent COVID-19. Sample: peripheral blood. The chain couples TRBV5-5 to TRBJ2-7; TRBD1 matches at 9 bases. CDR3 sequence reads: CASSFGTGSYEQYF. The CDR3 DNA reads TGTGCCAGCAGCTTCGGGACAGGGAGCTACGAGCAGTACTTC.